This passage covers 8 T cell receptor beta chains from one sample sequenced in a study of cytomegalovirus exposure and HLA in healthy donors. The PCR was carried out with 60 Vbeta primers and 13 Jbeta primers. TCRdb keeps only in-frame clones here, not all; method: immunoSEQ multiplex PCR. The sample carries about 150,000 clones, 84% recorded once. The sample taken for sequencing was PBMCs. These receptors all come from a girl between 10 and 17 years old in good health and CMV-seropositive.

This clone was picked up one time. This chain links TRBV5-1 with TRBJ2-1, with TRBD2 identical over 9 bases. The CDR3 is 14 residues long. Germline CDR1 is SGHRS and CDR2 is YFSETQ. With V trimmed by 0 bases and J by 13 bases, 8 bases remained unmatched. The CDR3 coding sequence is TGCGCCAGCAGCTTGGAAGGGACTAGCAATACCCAGTTCTTC. This gives the protein CASSLEGTSNTQFF.

The rearrangement joins TRBV18 to TRBJ1-1; 7 nucleotides align to TRBD1. V trimming: 3 bases; J trimming: 9 bases; junction bases outside the gene matches: 10. Germline V gene lookup returns CDR1 KGHSH and CDR2 LQKENI. This CDR3 comprises 14 residues. CDR3 bases: TGTGCCAGCTCACCGACAGGGACACAGGGACAAGCTTTCTTT. This sequence encodes CASSPTGTQGQAFF. Full variable domain (rest looked up from reference TRBV18 and TRBJ1-1): NAGVMQNPRHLVRRRGQEARLRCSPMKGHSHVYWYRQLPEEGLKFMVYLQKENIIDESGMPKERFSAEFPKEGPSILRIQQVVRGDSAAYFCASSPTGTQGQAFFGQGTRLTVV.

The rearrangement uses TRBV4-1 and TRBJ2-2; 8 bases are shared with TRBD1. Germline V lookup: CDR1 MGHRA, CDR2 YSYEKL. The ends lost 3 bases at V and 6 bases at J; junction bases unmatched: 9. The CDR3 spans 16 residues. In nucleotides, the CDR3 is TGCGCCAGCAGCCACCCCTTCAGGGGGCGGGCCGGGGAGCTGTTTTTT. It translates to CASSHPFRGRAGELFF.

This clone was counted only a few times. This CDR3 is CASSLGLHNEQFF. The CDR3 region has the DNA TGTGCCAGCAGCTTGGGACTCCACAATGAGCAGTTCTTC. This chain uses TRBV7-9 with TRBJ2-1; perhaps TRBD2 as D (6 bases). Trimming pared 3 bases from V and 5 bases from J, leaving 8 bases between. Germline V gene sequence: CDR1 SEHNR, CDR2 FQNEAQ (reference sequence). The CDR3 covers 13 residues.

The DNA of the CDR3 is TGTGCCAGCAGCGTTTCTAGCGGGGGTACCTACGAGCAGTACTTC. Protein product: CASSVSSGGTYEQYF. The V and J genes are TRBV7-6 and TRBJ2-7; 10 nucleotides line up with TRBD2. V shed 5 bases and J 2 bases; nucleotides not matched to a gene: 6. This CDR3 contains 15 residues. Germline V gives CDR1 SGHVS, CDR2 FNYEAQ. The variable domain in full, with the rest retrieved from reference TRBV7-6 and TRBJ2-7, is GAGVSQSPRYKVTKRGQDVALRCDPISGHVSLYWYRQALGQGPEFLTYFNYEAQQDKSGLPNDRFSAERPEGSISTLTIQRTEQRDSAMYRCASSVSSGGTYEQYFGPGTRLTVT.

The rearrangement links TRBV12-5 to TRBJ2-5, with D possibly matching TRBD2 (6 bases). Matching the DNA end better, TRBJ2-7 makes the J call doubtful. Germline CDR1 reads LGHNT; CDR2 reads FRNRAP. This CDR3 region has 16 residues. CDR3 amino acids: CASGLIGGILVYEQYF. CDR3 in DNA: TGTGCTAGTGGTTTGATTGGGGGGATTCTGGTGTACGAGCAGTACTTC.

The chain carries TRBV29-1 and TRBJ2-1; 7 positions match TRBD2. Germline lookup yields CDR1 SQVTM and CDR2 ANQGSEA. This CDR3 has 12 amino acids. Losses at the gene ends were 8 bases for V and 4 bases for J; bases not matched to a gene: 5. The CDR3 nucleotides are TGCAGCAGTGGGGGGGGGTACAATGAGCAGTTCTTC. Amino acids: CSSGGGYNEQFF.

The chain combines TRBV5-6 with TRBJ1-4; D perhaps matches TRBD1 (5 bases). The CDR3 runs to 13 residues. CDR1 is SGHDT and CDR2 is YYEEEE in the germline V gene. V lost 8 bases, J lost 7 bases, and 15 bases lay in between. As DNA, the CDR3 is TGTGCCAGTCAGAGACAGCGGGGTGAAAAACTGTTTTTT. This gives the protein CASQRQRGEKLFF.